This paragraph covers one T cell receptor (beta chain) sequence. This sample was included in a study of blood T cell repertoires in COVID-19. At the level of the study: There were acute and convalescent COVID-19 samples, and they came from the United States, Italy and Spain.

The germline V gene encodes CDR1 SEHNR and CDR2 FQNEAQ (reference sequence). This CDR3 contains 16 residues. Germline trimming cut 5 bases from V and 2 bases from J; bases unmatched to any gene: 7. Original data processing: Quantification of nucleated cells was approximated via reference gene primer amplification. TCRdb's table, derived via immunoSEQ multiplex PCR, lists solely in-frame clones and lacks some. Clonal size and the V and J genes are those of that table, whereas D and trimming came from the DNA. The table lists around 100,000 clones, 80% to 85% of them singletons. The specimen was peripheral blood. This receptor was identified in a woman aged 70-85 years with acute or convalescent COVID-19. The chain combines TRBV7-9 with TRBJ2-3, with TRBD2 matching over 10 bases. The CDR3 spells CASSPPLAGDTDTQYF. As DNA, the CDR3 is TGTGCCAGCAGCCCGCCTCTAGCGGGGGACACAGATACGCAGTATTTT.